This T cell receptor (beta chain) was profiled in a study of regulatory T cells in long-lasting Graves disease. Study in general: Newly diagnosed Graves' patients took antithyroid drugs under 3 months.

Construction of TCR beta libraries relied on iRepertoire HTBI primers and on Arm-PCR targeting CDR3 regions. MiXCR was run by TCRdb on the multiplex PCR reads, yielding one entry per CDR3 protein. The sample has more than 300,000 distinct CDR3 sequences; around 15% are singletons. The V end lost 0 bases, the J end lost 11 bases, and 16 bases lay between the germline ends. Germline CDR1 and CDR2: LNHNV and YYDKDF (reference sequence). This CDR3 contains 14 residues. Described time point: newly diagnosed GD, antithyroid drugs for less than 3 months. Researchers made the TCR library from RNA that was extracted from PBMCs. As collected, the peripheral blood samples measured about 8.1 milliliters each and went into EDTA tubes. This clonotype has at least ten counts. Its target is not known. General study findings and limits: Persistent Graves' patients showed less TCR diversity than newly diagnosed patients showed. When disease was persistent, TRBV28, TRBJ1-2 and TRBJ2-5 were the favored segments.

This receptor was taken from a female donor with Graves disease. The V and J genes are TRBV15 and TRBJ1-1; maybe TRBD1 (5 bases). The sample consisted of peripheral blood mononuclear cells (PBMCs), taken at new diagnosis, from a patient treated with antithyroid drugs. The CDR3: CATSRDRWDLGAFF. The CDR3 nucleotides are TGTGCCACCAGCAGAGATCGGTGGGACCTAGGGGCTTTCTTT.